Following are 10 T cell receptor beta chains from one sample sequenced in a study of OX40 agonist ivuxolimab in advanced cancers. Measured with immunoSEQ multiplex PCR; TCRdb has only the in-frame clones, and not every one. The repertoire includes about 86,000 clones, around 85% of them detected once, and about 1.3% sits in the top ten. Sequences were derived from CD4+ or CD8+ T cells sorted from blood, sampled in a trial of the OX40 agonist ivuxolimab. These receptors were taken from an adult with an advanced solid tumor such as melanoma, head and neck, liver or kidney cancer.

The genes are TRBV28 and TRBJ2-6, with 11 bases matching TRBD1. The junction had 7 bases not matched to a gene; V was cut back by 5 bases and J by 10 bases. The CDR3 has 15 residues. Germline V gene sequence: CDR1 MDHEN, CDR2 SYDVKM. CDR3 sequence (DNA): TGTGCCAGCAGTCCTACCGGGACAGGGGGGAACGTCCTGACTTTC. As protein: CASSPTGTGGNVLTF.

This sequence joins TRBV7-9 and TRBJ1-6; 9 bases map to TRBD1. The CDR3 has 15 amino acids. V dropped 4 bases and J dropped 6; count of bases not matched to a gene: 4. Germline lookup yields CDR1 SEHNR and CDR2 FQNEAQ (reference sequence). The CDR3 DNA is TGTGCCAGCAGCTCTGGACAGGGGACTAATTCACCCCTCCACTTT. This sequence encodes CASSSGQGTNSPLHF.

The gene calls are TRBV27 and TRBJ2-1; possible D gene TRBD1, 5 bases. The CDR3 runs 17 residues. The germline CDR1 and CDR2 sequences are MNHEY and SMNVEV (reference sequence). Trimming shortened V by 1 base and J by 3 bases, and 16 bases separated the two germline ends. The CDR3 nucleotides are TGTGCCAGCAGTTTATTCATAGGGGTGGTAAACTACAATGAGCAGTTCTTC. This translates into CASSLFIGVVNYNEQFF.

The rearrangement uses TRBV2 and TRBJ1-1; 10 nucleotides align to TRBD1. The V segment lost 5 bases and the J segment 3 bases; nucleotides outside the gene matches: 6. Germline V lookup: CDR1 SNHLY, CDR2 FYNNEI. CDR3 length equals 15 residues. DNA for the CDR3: TGTGCCAGCAGTTACCGGACAGGGGGAGACACTGAAGCTTTCTTT. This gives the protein CASSYRTGGDTEAFF.

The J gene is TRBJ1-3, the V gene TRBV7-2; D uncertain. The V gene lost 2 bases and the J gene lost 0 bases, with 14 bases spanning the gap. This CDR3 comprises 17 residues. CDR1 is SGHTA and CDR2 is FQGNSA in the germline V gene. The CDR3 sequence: CASSLFFQSNSGNTIYF. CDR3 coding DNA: TGTGCCAGCAGCTTATTTTTCCAGAGCAACTCTGGAAACACCATATATTTT.

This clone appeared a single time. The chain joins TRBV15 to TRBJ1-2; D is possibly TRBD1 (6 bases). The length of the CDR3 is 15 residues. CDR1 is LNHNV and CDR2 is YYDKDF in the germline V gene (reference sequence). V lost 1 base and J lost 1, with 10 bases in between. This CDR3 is CATSRGGRSNYGYTF. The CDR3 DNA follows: TGTGCCACCAGCAGAGGGGGGCGAAGTAACTATGGCTACACCTTC.

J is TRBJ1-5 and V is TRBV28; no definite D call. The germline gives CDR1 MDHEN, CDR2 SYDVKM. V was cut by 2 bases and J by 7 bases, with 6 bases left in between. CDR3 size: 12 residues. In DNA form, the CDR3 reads TGTGCCAGCAGTTTAGGGTACCAGCCCCAGCATTTT. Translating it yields CASSLGYQPQHF.

In DNA, the CDR3 is TGCGCCAGCAGCCAAGGAACACAGGGAGGGTCTAATGAAAAACTGTTTTTT. As protein: CASSQGTQGGSNEKLFF. This chain connects TRBV4-3 to TRBJ1-4, with D tentatively TRBD1 (6 bases). This CDR3 contains 17 residues. Trimming took off 1 base at V and 3 bases at J, with 15 bases between the two ends. Germline lookup yields CDR1 LGHNA and CDR2 YSLEER.

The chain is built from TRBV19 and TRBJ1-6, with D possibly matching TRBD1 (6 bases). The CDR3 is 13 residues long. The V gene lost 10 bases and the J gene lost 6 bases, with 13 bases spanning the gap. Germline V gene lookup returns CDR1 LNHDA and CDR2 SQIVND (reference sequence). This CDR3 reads CATSGQTNSPLHF. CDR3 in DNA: TGTGCCACTTCGGGACAAACTAATTCACCCCTCCACTTT.

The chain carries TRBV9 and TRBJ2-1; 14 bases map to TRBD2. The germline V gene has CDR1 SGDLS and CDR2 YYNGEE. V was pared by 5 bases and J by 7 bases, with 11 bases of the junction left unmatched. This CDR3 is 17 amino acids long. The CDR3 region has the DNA TGTGCCAGCAGTGACCACCCCAGGACTAGCGGGGGGAATGAGCAGTTCTTC. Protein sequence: CASSDHPRTSGGNEQFF.